This entry lists 25 T cell receptor beta chains sequenced from one sample in a study of T-cell reconstitution after alpha-beta-depleted transplantation in children. Library preparation (for TCRbeta) was performed with unique molecular identifiers. TCRdb analysed the PCR reads with MiXCR anew, one entry per CDR3 protein. The table includes approximately 430,000 distinct CDR3 sequences, roughly 15% detected once. The starting material was PBMCs, mostly from graft donor cells, obtained 360 days after TCRalphabeta/CD19-depleted stem cell transplant. The receptors were gathered from a boy younger than two who had a stem cell transplant for Wiskott-Aldrich syndrome, so the T cells may come from the graft donor.

This clonotype was picked up a small number of times. The CDR3 nucleotides read TGCGCCAGCAGCCCCTACCTAGCGGGAGCCTTCTCTGGGGCCAACGTCCTGACTTTC. Encoded protein: CASSPYLAGAFSGANVLTF. This sequence joins TRBV4-3 and TRBJ2-6; 10 bases match TRBD2. V shed 4 bases and J 0 bases; nucleotides not matched to a gene: 9. The V gene's germline CDR1 is LGHNA and CDR2 YSLEER. The CDR3 length is 19 residues.

A note on this clonotype: Just one base apart from a much larger clone, this may be a read error. This chain uses TRBV7-2 with TRBJ2-3; D unclear. The CDR3 totals 13 residues. V was clipped by 1 base and J by 5 bases, with 7 bases between them. CDR1 SGHTA and CDR2 FQGNSA come from the germline V gene. CDR3 nucleotides: TGTGCCAGCAGCTTAGAGTCTGTAGATACGCAGTATTTT. Translated, it gives CASSLESVDTQYF. The full variable domain, rest sourced from reference TRBV7-2 and TRBJ2-3, is GAGVSQSPSNKVTEKGKDVELRCDPISGHTALYWYRQSLGQGLEFLIYFQGNSAPDKSGLPSDRFSAERTGGSVSTLTIQRTQQEDSAVYLCASSLESVDTQYFGPGTRLTVL.

The rearrangement joins TRBV20-1 to TRBJ2-4; D ambiguous. Germline V CDR1 and CDR2: DFQATT, SNEGSKA (reference sequence). V was shortened by 3 bases and J by 1 base, with 10 bases between the two germline ends. The length of the CDR3 is 14 residues. The CDR3 reads CSASSRRAKNIQYF. Written as DNA, the CDR3 is TGCAGTGCTAGTTCCAGACGGGCCAAAAACATTCAGTACTTC.

In this sample, this clonotype turned up a few times. This chain links TRBV7-9 with TRBJ1-2; D perhaps matches TRBD1 (6 bases). V was shortened by 1 base and J by 4 bases, with 10 bases between the two germline ends. The CDR3 extends over 14 amino acids. In germline, CDR1 is SEHNR, CDR2 FQNEAQ (reference sequence). CDR3 sequence: CASSLVGQIYGYTF. The CDR3, as DNA: TGTGCCAGCAGCTTAGTAGGACAGATCTATGGCTACACCTTC.

The rearrangement joins TRBV24-1 to TRBJ2-5; 7 positions agree with TRBD2. Germline CDR1 reads KGHDR; CDR2 reads SFDVKD. Losses at the gene ends were 3 bases for V and 5 bases for J; bases not matched to a gene: 5. The CDR3 contains 14 residues. CDR3: CATSDHTSAETQYF. In DNA, the CDR3 is TGTGCCACCAGTGATCACACTAGCGCTGAGACCCAGTACTTC.

This clonotype was found many times. The chain couples TRBV11-2 to TRBJ2-1, with 8 bases that match TRBD2. From germline, CDR1 is SGHAT and CDR2 FQNNGV. This CDR3 is 14 amino acids long. V shed 5 bases and J 16 bases; nucleotides not matched to a gene: 16. The CDR3 coding sequence is TGTGCCAGCAGCCAACAGCGGGAGTTCGTAGTTATTTTCTTC. Its protein is CASSQQREFVVIFF.

This clonotype was counted between two and nine times. The J gene is TRBJ2-5, the V gene TRBV10-3, with D unclear. Trimming took 3 bases from V and 5 from J, leaving 10 bases between them. This CDR3 comprises 13 residues. The germline V gene has CDR1 ENHRY and CDR2 SYGVKD. CDR3 in DNA: TGTGCCATCAGTGATCAGGTTGTTGAGACCCAGTACTTC. Amino acids: CAISDQVVETQYF.

The gene calls are TRBV28 and TRBJ1-2; no firm D call. There are 15 residues in the CDR3. Trimming stripped 3 bases from V and 4 bases from J, with 15 bases between. Germline-derived CDR1 and CDR2 are MDHEN and SYDVKM. CDR3 nucleotides: TGTGCCAGCAGTTTGGGGTCAGGCGGAACCTATGGCTACACCTTC. It codes for CASSLGSGGTYGYTF.

V gene TRBV7-2 combines with J gene TRBJ2-2; 9 positions agree with TRBD1. The junction had 5 bases not matched to a gene; V was cut back by 3 bases and J by 3 bases. The CDR3 spans 16 residues. CDR1 is SGHTA and CDR2 is FQGNSA in the germline V gene. The CDR3 bases are TGTGCCAGCAGCTTGGAGGGGACAGGGTACACCGGGGAGCTGTTTTTT. The encoded protein is CASSLEGTGYTGELFF.

This clonotype was found a few times. This chain uses TRBV18 with TRBJ2-5; no firm D call. Deletions cut 2 bases from V and 5 bases from J, with 6 bases between. Germline CDR1 reads KGHSH; CDR2 reads LQKENI. The CDR3 sequence is 12 residues long. CDR3 DNA sequence: TGTGCCAGCTCACCAGCGAAGGAGACCCAGTACTTC. Protein sequence: CASSPAKETQYF.

In nucleotides, the CDR3 is TGCAGTGCTAGCCCCAAAAACATTCAGTACTTC. Its translation is CSASPKNIQYF. This rearrangement joins TRBV20-1 to TRBJ2-4, with D unclear. Germline-derived CDR1 and CDR2 are DFQATT and SNEGSKA (reference sequence). Trimming removed 3 bases at V and 2 bases at J, with 2 bases between. CDR3 length equals 11 residues.

There are a few counts of this clonotype. The rearrangement uses TRBV28 and TRBJ1-5; D is unclear. V shed 4 bases and J shed 4 bases, with 11 bases lying between them. CDR3 size: 14 residues. Germline V gene lookup returns CDR1 MDHEN and CDR2 SYDVKM. CDR3 bases: TGTGCCAGCAGTTCCCCATGGCAAAATCAGCCCCAGCATTTT. Residues: CASSSPWQNQPQHF.

About this clonotype itself: A junction end diverges from the germline sequence, so it may reflect a read error. The chain has TRBV12-3 or TRBV12-4 and TRBJ2-3; 8 nucleotides match TRBD1. This CDR3 is 17 amino acids long. CDR3 coding DNA: TGTGCCTGCAGTTTAGGGACAGGTGCCCCTAGCGCAGATACGCAGTATTTT. Its protein product is CACSLGTGAPSADTQYF.

This clonotype was counted a few times. The V and J genes are TRBV27 and TRBJ2-4, with D possibly TRBD2 on 6 matching bases. The CDR3 has 15 residues. CDR1 is MNHEY, CDR2 SMNVEV, per germline (reference sequence). Trimming left V 7 bases short and J 5 bases short, with 18 bases between. In DNA, the CDR3 is TGTGCCAGCACCGCTCGGGGGAGAGAAGAAAACATTCAGTACTTC. Translating gives CASTARGREENIQYF.

The chain recombines TRBV12-3 or TRBV12-4 with TRBJ2-7, with TRBD2 matching 12 bases. The CDR3 covers 15 residues. The V gene end was trimmed by 7 bases and the J gene end by 3 bases; junction bases not matched to a gene: 7. DNA of the CDR3: TGTGCCAGCATGCTAGCGGGGGGGCGAAACTACGAGCAGTACTTC. Its protein product is CASMLAGGRNYEQYF.

This clonotype was seen a few times. This chain joins TRBV29-1 and TRBJ2-3, with TRBD2 matching 9 bases. The CDR3 has 14 residues. V shed 1 base and J 6 bases; nucleotides not matched to a gene: 5. Germline V gives CDR1 SQVTM, CDR2 ANQGSEA. DNA of the CDR3: TGCAGCGTTGAAGTCGGGACTAGCTCGGATACGCAGTATTTT. It codes for CSVEVGTSSDTQYF.

This clonotype showed up just a few times. This chain joins TRBV11-2 and TRBJ2-2, with D hard to call. This CDR3 contains 13 residues. Trimming stripped 6 bases from V and 9 bases from J, with 14 bases between. Germline V gene lookup returns CDR1 SGHAT and CDR2 FQNNGV. CDR3 in amino acids: CASSSLPLRELFF. The CDR3 nucleotides are TGTGCCAGCAGTTCACTCCCATTAAGGGAGCTGTTTTTT.

This clonotype showed up just a few times. One end of the junction fails to match germline, which may point to a read error. This sequence joins TRBV7-2 and TRBJ2-3, with no clear D. Germline CDR1 is SGHTA and CDR2 is FQGNSA. The CDR3 spans 9 residues. Here the CDR3 DNA reads TGTGCCAGCAGCCCTGGAAAGGATTTT. This translates into CASSPGKDF. The variable domain in full, completed from reference TRBV7-2 and TRBJ2-3, reads GAGVSQSPSNKVTEKGKDVELRCDPISGHTALYWYRQSLGQGLEFLIYFQGNSAPDKSGLPSDRFSAERTGGSVSTLTIQRTQQEDSAVYLCASSPGKDFGPGTRLTVL.

This clonotype occurred a few times. V and J are TRBV24-1 and TRBJ2-2, with 7 bases matching TRBD1. This CDR3 has 17 amino acids. Germline-derived CDR1 and CDR2 are KGHDR and SFDVKD. Trimming cost V 1 base and J 4 bases; bases outside gene matches: 8. The CDR3, as DNA: TGTGCCACCAGTGATTTACAGGGGACCCCAGGCACCGGGGAGCTGTTTTTT. Its translation is CATSDLQGTPGTGELFF.

This clonotype was found once. The V and J genes are TRBV30 and TRBJ2-1, with D possibly being TRBD2 (6 bases). Germline V gene lookup returns CDR1 GTSNPN and CDR2 SVGIG (reference sequence). The CDR3 runs 17 residues. The V end was cut by 0 bases, the J end by 5 bases, with 20 bases between. CDR3 sequence (DNA): TGTGCCTGGAGTGTATGGAGGGTTGAGAACTTGGACAATGAGCAGTTCTTC. Translating gives CAWSVWRVENLDNEQFF.

The V gene is TRBV4-3, the J gene TRBJ2-5, with 10 bases matching TRBD1. CDR1 is LGHNA and CDR2 is YSLEER in the germline V gene. V was pared by 0 bases and J by 4 bases, with 5 bases of the junction left unmatched. This CDR3 is built from 16 residues. The CDR3 nucleotides are TGCGCCAGCAGCCAAGACTGGGACAGGGGAGGAGAGACCCAGTACTTC. Translated, it gives CASSQDWDRGGETQYF.

This clonotype was seen a few times. The V call is TRBV7-8, the J call TRBJ2-3; TRBD2 agrees at 9 bases. J lost 2 bases, V lost 1 base, and 4 bases had no gene match. This CDR3 is 16 amino acids long. Germline V gene sequence: CDR1 SGHVS, CDR2 FQNEAQ. CDR3 bases: TGTGCCAGCAGCTTAGATAGCGGGAGATCCACAGATACGCAGTATTTT. This encodes CASSLDSGRSTDTQYF.

The chain uses TRBV6-5 and TRBJ2-7, with D uncertain. The germline V gene encodes CDR1 MNHEY and CDR2 SVGAGI. The CDR3 length is 13 residues. The V gene lost 6 bases and the J gene lost 2 bases, with 11 bases spanning the gap. CDR3 loop: CASRREATYEQYF. CDR3 in DNA: TGTGCCAGCAGGCGAGAAGCAACCTACGAGCAGTACTTC.

This clonotype was detected ten times or more. The chain couples TRBV16 to TRBJ2-7; 10 positions match TRBD1. V lost 0 bases to trimming and J lost 12 bases; unmatched junction nucleotides: 11. The germline CDR1 and CDR2 sequences are KGHSY and FQNENV. This CDR3 is built from 15 residues. CDR3 nucleotides: TGTGCCAGCAGCCAATCTAGCCCCGGACAGGGGGAGGGGTACTTC. Protein: CASSQSSPGQGEGYF.

The chain carries TRBV4-1 and TRBJ2-5; 9 bases match TRBD2. The V and J ends lost 1 base and 5 bases, in that order; junction bases with no gene match: 11. The germline V gene has CDR1 MGHRA and CDR2 YSYEKL. This CDR3 is 17 amino acids long. CDR3 residues: CASSQVLGGRAQETQYF. For the CDR3, the DNA is TGCGCCAGCAGCCAAGTCCTCGGCGGGAGGGCCCAGGAGACCCAGTACTTC.